These T cell receptor beta chains were read from a single sample in a study of T cell clonotyping in hematopoietic cell transplantation. The table came from immunoSEQ multiplex PCR; TCRdb's copy has only in-frame clones and leaves some out. Among approximately 80,000 clones listed, 90% to 96% were seen once. The sample here was peripheral blood mononuclear cells, taken before stem cell transplant. These receptors were taken from a woman aged 45-65 years with acute myeloid leukemia. Some clones in this sample may be carry-over from other donors' samples. Both conserved end residues are part of each CDR3. D genes are given only for firm matches. Expanded clones get a size class; other rows say once, few or many, or leave the size out.

>.|TRBV10-2|TRBJ2-3|.
TGCGCCAGCAGTAGTAGCACAGATACGCAGTATTTT
CASSSSTDTQYF
>TRBD1|TRBV5-1|TRBJ2-6|.
TGCGCCAGCAGTCGGACAGGGGATGGGGCCAACGTCCTGACTTTC
CASSRTGDGANVLTF
>.|TRBV2|TRBJ2-1|.
TGTGCCAGCAGTGAACAGGAAAGCTCCTACAATGAGCAGTTCTTC
CASSEQESSYNEQFF
>.|TRBV11-3|TRBJ1-5|.
TGTGCCAGCAGCTTAGGGCAGGGCAATCAGCCCCAGCATTTT
CASSLGQGNQPQHF
>.|TRBV6-9|TRBJ1-2|.
TGTGCCAGCACCTTCCCCCAGACGTGGAACTATGGCTACACCTTC
CASTFPQTWNYGYTF
>TRBD1|TRBV2|TRBJ1-5|.
TGTGCCAGCAGGGACAGGGTCAGCAATCAGCCCCAGCATTTT
CASRDRVSNQPQHF
>.|TRBV7-2|TRBJ2-5|.
TGTGCCAGCAGCTCCCGCGGGGAACAAGAGACCCAGTACTTC
CASSSRGEQETQYF
>.|TRBV6-1|TRBJ1-2|once
TGTGCCAGCACCCAAAACGGGTTAGTTGGCTACACCTTC
CASTQNGLVGYTF
>.|TRBV30|TRBJ2-3|.
TGTGCCTGGAGTGGAACAGTCTCGGGCACAGATACGCAGTATTTT
CAWSGTVSGTDTQYF
>TRBD2|TRBV19|TRBJ2-1|.
TGTGCCAGTGCCGGGACTAGCGGGGCCAATGAGCAGTTCTTC
CASAGTSGANEQFF
>TRBD2|TRBV4-1|TRBJ2-3|.
TGCGCCAGCAGCGATAGCGGGAGGGCCAGGGGGACAGATACGCAGTATTTT
CASSDSGRARGTDTQYF
>TRBD1|TRBV29-1|TRBJ2-3|once
TGCAGCGCCCGACAGGGAAGGGTGGATACGCAGTATTTT
CSARQGRVDTQYF
>.|TRBV27|TRBJ1-1|.
TGTGCCAGCAGTTTATTCGGGGGAGGGGGCACTGAAGCTTTCTTT
CASSLFGGGGTEAFF
>TRBD2|TRBV7-2|TRBJ2-7|.
TGTGCCAGCAGCTTAGCGGGGACTAGCGGGAGTTTCGAGAACGAGCAGTACTTC
CASSLAGTSGSFENEQYF
>.|TRBV7-2|TRBJ1-2|.
TGTGCCAGCAGCTTGGGCGGGAGCAACTATGGCTACACCTTC
CASSLGGSNYGYTF